This TCR beta chain originates from a study of shared clonotypes between healthy human individuals. Study summary: Each donor contributed plates that comprised three CD4 naive, three CD4 memory, two CD8 naive and one CD8 memory.

Profiled with immunoSEQ multiplex PCR; TCRdb holds only in-frame clones, not every one. Here the sample spans a few million clones, 85% to 95% being singletons. The sample taken for sequencing was naive CD4+ T cells from PBMCs. The subset is: CD45RA+ positively selected. The TCR originated in a young man in good health. Some clones in this sample may be carry-over from other donors' samples.

The CDR3 DNA reads TGTGCTACAGCTCCAAATTTACCGGGTAATGAAAAACTGTTTTTT. It specifies CATAPNLPGNEKLFF. J is TRBJ1-4 and V is TRBV2; no reliable D call. This CDR3 is built from 15 residues. The germline gives CDR1 SNHLY, CDR2 FYNNEI.